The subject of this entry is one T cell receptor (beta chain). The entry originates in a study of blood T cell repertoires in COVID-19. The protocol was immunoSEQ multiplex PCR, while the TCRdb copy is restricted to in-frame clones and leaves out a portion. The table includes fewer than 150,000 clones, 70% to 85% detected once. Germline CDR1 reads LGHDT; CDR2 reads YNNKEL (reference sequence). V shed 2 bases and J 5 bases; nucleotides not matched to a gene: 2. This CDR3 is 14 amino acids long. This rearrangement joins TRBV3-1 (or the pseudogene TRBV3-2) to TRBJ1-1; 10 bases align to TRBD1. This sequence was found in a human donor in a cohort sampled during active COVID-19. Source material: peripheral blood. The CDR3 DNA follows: TGTGCCAGCAGCCAAAAGGGACAGGGGACTGAAGCTTTCTTT. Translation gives CASSQKGQGTEAFF.